The 7 T cell receptor beta chains in this list originate from one sample, sequenced in a study of blood T cell repertoires in COVID-19. Data came from immunoSEQ multiplex PCR; TCRdb stores just in-frame clones and leaves some out. Of about 260,000 clones listed, around 87% are singletons. Sequencing used peripheral blood. The receptors were gathered from a woman aged 45 to 65 with acute or convalescent COVID-19.

CDR3 amino acids: CASTRGGDGTYEQYF. CDR3 coding DNA: TGTGCCAGCACCCGGGGGGGGGACGGGACCTACGAGCAGTACTTC. The V call is TRBV28, the J call TRBJ2-7; 8 bases are shared with TRBD2. V shed 7 bases, J shed 2 bases, and the junction held 10 bases outside the gene matches. This CDR3 is built from 15 residues. Germline CDR1 reads MDHEN; CDR2 reads SYDVKM.

The chain couples TRBV11-2 to TRBJ2-3; TRBD1 might be the D (5 bases). This CDR3 has 13 amino acids. V was trimmed by 5 bases and J by 4 bases, leaving 10 bases between them. Germline assignment: CDR1 SGHAT and CDR2 FQNNGV. The CDR3 region is CASSPDRADTQYF. The DNA of the CDR3 is TGTGCCAGCAGCCCAGACAGAGCAGATACGCAGTATTTT.

The chain couples TRBV4-1 to TRBJ1-3; no clear D gene. The germline V gene encodes CDR1 MGHRA and CDR2 YSYEKL. The V gene lost 2 bases and the J gene lost 0 bases, with 8 bases spanning the gap. The length of the CDR3 is 15 residues. This CDR3 is CASSQWADSGNTIYF. The CDR3 region has the DNA TGCGCCAGCAGCCAATGGGCCGACTCTGGAAACACCATATATTTT.

This clone came up once. The gene calls are TRBV7-3 and TRBJ2-7, with 9 bases aligning to TRBD1. The CDR3 totals 15 residues. The germline CDR1 and CDR2 sequences are SGHTA and FQGTGA. The junction had 7 bases not matched to a gene; V was cut back by 4 bases and J by 3 bases. The CDR3 sequence is CASSSYGTGYYEQYF. The CDR3 DNA is TGTGCCAGCAGCTCATACGGGACAGGGTACTACGAGCAGTACTTC.

The chain is built from TRBV5-4 and TRBJ2-7; 10 positions agree with TRBD1. The CDR3 covers 16 residues. Germline CDR1 SGHNT, CDR2 YYREEE (reference sequence). V lost 4 bases and J lost 6; bases outside the gene matches: 13. The DNA for the CDR3 is TGTGCCAGCAGCCACCCGGGACAGGGGAGTCGTTTCGAGCAGTACTTC. Translating it yields CASSHPGQGSRFEQYF.

V usage is TRBV7-2 and J usage is TRBJ2-7, with 11 bases aligning to TRBD2. The CDR3 extends over 15 amino acids. V lost 4 bases to trimming and J lost 3 bases; unmatched junction nucleotides: 5. Germline V gives CDR1 SGHTA, CDR2 FQGNSA. The CDR3 reads CASSSTSGTDYEQYF. DNA of the CDR3: TGTGCCAGCAGCTCGACTAGCGGGACCGACTACGAGCAGTACTTC.

This rearrangement joins TRBV9 to TRBJ1-1; 9 bases are a match to TRBD1. In germline, CDR1 is SGDLS, CDR2 YYNGEE. V trimming: 1 base; J trimming: 5 bases; junction bases outside the gene matches: 12. This CDR3 is built from 17 residues. The CDR3 bases are TGTGCCAGCAGCGTACCGGGACAGGGAGTTCGTAATACTGAAGCTTTCTTT. Translating gives CASSVPGQGVRNTEAFF. The variable domain in full, with the rest retrieved from reference TRBV9 and TRBJ1-1, is DSGVTQTPKHLITATGQRVTLRCSPRSGDLSVYWYQQSLDQGLQFLIQYYNGEERAKGNILERFSAQQFPDLHSELNLSSLELGDSALYFCASSVPGQGVRNTEAFFGQGTRLTVV.